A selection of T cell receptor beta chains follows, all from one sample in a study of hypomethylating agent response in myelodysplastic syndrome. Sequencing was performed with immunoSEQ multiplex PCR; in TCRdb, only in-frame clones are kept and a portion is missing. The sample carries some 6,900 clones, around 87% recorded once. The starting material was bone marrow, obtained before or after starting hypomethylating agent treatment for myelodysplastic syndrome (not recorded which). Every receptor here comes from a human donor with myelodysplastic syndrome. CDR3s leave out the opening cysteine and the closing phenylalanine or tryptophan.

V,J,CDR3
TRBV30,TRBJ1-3,AWSVYRGRVGNTIY
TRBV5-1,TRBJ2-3,ASSLDPSTDTQY
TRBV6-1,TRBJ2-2,ASSKRGGTPGELF
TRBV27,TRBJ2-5,ASSPKSTSGQETQY
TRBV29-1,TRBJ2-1,SVDWDNEQF
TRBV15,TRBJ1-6,ATSGVADSPLH
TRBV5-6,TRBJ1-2,ASSLGPSNYGYT
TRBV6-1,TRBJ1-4,ASSEFALETGAGKLF
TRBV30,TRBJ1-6,AWSDPPGPLH
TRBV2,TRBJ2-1,ASSGTSRPNNEQF
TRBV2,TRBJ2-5,ASRERTGGRETQY
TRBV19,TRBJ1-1,ASSNTEAF
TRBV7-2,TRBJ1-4,ASSSGTGIKLF
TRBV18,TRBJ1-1,ASSPNRDTEAF
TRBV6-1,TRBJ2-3,ASSADRESTQY
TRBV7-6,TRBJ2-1,ASSYDRNNEQF
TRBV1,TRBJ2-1,TSSQKQGGNEQF
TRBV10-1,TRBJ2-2,ASSLGATNTGELF
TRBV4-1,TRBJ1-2,ASSLLIGGTYGYT
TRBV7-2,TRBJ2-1,ASSLAGTGQGAWNEQF
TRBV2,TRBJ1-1,AIRTGGNTEAF
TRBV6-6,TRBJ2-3,ASSYSGPDTQY
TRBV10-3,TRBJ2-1,AISNRGDNEQF
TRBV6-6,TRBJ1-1,ASSYSDTEAF
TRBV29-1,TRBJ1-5,SVAGGGNQPQH
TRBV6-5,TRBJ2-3,ASSYGVGYRDTQY
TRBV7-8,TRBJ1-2,ASSLGTGNYGYT
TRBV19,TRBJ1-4,ASSPRTGILEKLF
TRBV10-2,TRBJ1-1,ASSERGGRNTEAF
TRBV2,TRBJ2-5,ASSLAGGPETQY
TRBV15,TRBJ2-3,ATGRSTDTQY
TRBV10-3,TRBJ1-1,ARSEGAGTEAF
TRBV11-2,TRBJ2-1,ASSRGQNNEQF
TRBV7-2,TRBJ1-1,ASSLLWDTEAF
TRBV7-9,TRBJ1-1,ASSTGDTEAF
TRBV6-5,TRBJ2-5,ASSYGSGWGQETQY
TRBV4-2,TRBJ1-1,ASSQGVYGEGTEAF
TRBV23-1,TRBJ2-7,ASSTGGPPTYEQY
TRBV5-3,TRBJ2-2,ARSLGRPGELF
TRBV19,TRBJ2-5,ASSPSRRGLAGDQETQY
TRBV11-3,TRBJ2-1,ASSLVSGGARWEQF
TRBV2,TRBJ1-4,ASTKTEGGVEKLF
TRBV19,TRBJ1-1,ASRFFTDLNTEAF
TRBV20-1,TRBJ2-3,SADSEDTQY
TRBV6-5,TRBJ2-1,ASSYSRGEQF
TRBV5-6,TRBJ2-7,ASRVDRGSYEQY
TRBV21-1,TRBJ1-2,ASSLLRGSSYGYT